Presented here are 21 T cell receptor beta chains from one specimen sequenced in a study of cytomegalovirus exposure and HLA in healthy donors. The PCR employed 60 Vbeta primers together with 13 Jbeta primers. This table comes from immunoSEQ multiplex PCR, and its TCRdb copy is limited to in-frame clones, with some not included. This table has about 96,000 clones, about four fifths appearing once. The sequenced material came from PBMCs. These receptors originate from a woman in her seventies in good health and CMV-seropositive.

This chain uses TRBV5-1 with TRBJ2-2; maybe TRBD2 (6 bases). With 2 bases removed from V and 4 bases from J, the gap between germline ends came to 9 bases. The germline gives CDR1 SGHRS, CDR2 YFSETQ. The CDR3 runs to 14 residues. The CDR3 is CASSFQGGTGELFF. CDR3 DNA sequence: TGCGCCAGCAGCTTCCAGGGAGGCACCGGGGAGCTGTTTTTT. The whole variable domain, remainder taken from reference TRBV5-1 and TRBJ2-2, is KAGVTQTPRYLIKTRGQQVTLSCSPISGHRSVSWYQQTPGQGLQFLFEYFSETQRNKGNFPGRFSGRQFSNSRSEMNVSTLELGDSALYLCASSFQGGTGELFFGEGSRLTVL.

The chain carries TRBV6-5 and TRBJ1-5, with 9 bases aligning to TRBD1. This CDR3 is 14 amino acids long. From germline, CDR1 is MNHEY and CDR2 SVGAGI. Trimming took 2 bases from V and 5 from J; bases not matched to a gene: 1. The CDR3 coding sequence is TGTGCCAGCAGTTACCGGACAGGGGATCAGCCCCAGCATTTT. It specifies CASSYRTGDQPQHF.

V gene TRBV15 combines with J gene TRBJ2-7, with a tentative D call TRBD2 (6 bases). This CDR3 comprises 13 residues. Germline V gene sequence: CDR1 LNHNV, CDR2 YYDKDF (reference sequence). With 0 bases removed from V and 6 bases from J, the gap between germline ends came to 9 bases. CDR3 in DNA: TGTGCCACCAGCAGAGATCCCGGGGGCGAGCAGTACTTC. It is translated as CATSRDPGGEQYF.

This clone was found a few times. The chain recombines TRBV6-5 with TRBJ2-1, with D perhaps matching TRBD2 (5 bases). The V and J ends lost 7 bases and 4 bases respectively, with 11 bases between them. Germline CDR1 MNHEY, CDR2 SVGAGI. The CDR3 is 13 residues long. CDR3 DNA: TGTGCCAGCACCCATCGGGGATACAATGAGCAGTTCTTC. It codes for CASTHRGYNEQFF.

The chain carries TRBV15 and TRBJ2-3; tentative D call: TRBD1 (7 bases). This CDR3 is built from 16 residues. Per the germline V gene, CDR1 is LNHNV and CDR2 is YYDKDF (reference sequence). The V end was cut by 5 bases, the J end by 3 bases, with 18 bases between. The CDR3: CATSSPPGGRTDTQYF. The CDR3 region has the DNA TGTGCCACCAGCTCCCCCCCAGGGGGGCGGACAGATACGCAGTATTTT.

The chain is built from TRBV10-2 and TRBJ2-3; tentative D call: TRBD2 (7 bases). Germline CDR1 WSHSY, CDR2 SAAADI. This CDR3 comprises 13 residues. V was clipped by 7 bases and J by 4 bases, with 12 bases between them. CDR3 sequence: CASITGGADTQYF. CDR3 in DNA: TGCGCCAGCATAACGGGGGGCGCAGATACGCAGTATTTT.

The chain employs TRBV18 and TRBJ1-5; TRBD1 agrees at 7 bases. V gave up 4 bases and J gave up 6 bases; unmatched junction bases: 15. CDR1 is KGHSH and CDR2 is LQKENI in the germline V gene. The CDR3 covers 17 residues. The CDR3 nucleotides read TGTGCCAGCTCACACGGGACAGATCCCCGGGTTAGTCAGCCCCAGCATTTT. Protein sequence: CASSHGTDPRVSQPQHF.

The chain recombines TRBV4-2 with TRBJ2-2; D is undetermined. This CDR3 is 14 amino acids long. Germline V CDR1 and CDR2: LGHNA, YNFKEQ. V was shortened by 1 base and J by 1 base, with 4 bases between the two germline ends. CDR3 coding DNA: TGTGCCAGCAGCCAAGGACAGAACACCGGGGAGCTGTTTTTT. Translated: CASSQGQNTGELFF.

The V call is TRBV5-4, the J call TRBJ2-3; the D is unclear. Germline V gives CDR1 SGHNT, CDR2 YYREEE (reference sequence). The CDR3 contains 11 residues. The ends were cut back, 4 bases at V and 3 bases at J, with 3 bases in the middle. The CDR3 coding sequence is TGTGCCAGCAGCCGTACAGATACGCAGTATTTT. Protein sequence: CASSRTDTQYF. The entire variable domain, with the rest obtained from reference TRBV5-4 and TRBJ2-3, is as follows: ETGVTQSPTHLIKTRGQQVTLRCSSQSGHNTVSWYQQALGQGPQFIFQYYREEENGRGNFPPRFSGLQFPNYSSELNVNALELDDSALYLCASSRTDTQYFGPGTRLTVL.

The chain recombines TRBV5-1 with TRBJ2-7; 9 positions agree with TRBD1. Germline assignment: CDR1 SGHRS and CDR2 YFSETQ. This CDR3 contains 15 residues. Losses at the gene ends were 1 base for V and 3 bases for J; bases not matched to a gene: 5. CDR3 nucleotide sequence: TGCGCCAGCAGCTTGTCACAGGGGGCCAACTACGAGCAGTACTTC. Amino acids: CASSLSQGANYEQYF.

For the CDR3, the DNA is TGCGCCAGCAGCTTGCCAGGGCGAGCCACCGGGGAGCTGTTTTTT. Translated: CASSLPGRATGELFF. The chain has TRBV5-1 and TRBJ2-2; tentative D call: TRBD1 (5 bases). Germline V lookup: CDR1 SGHRS, CDR2 YFSETQ. CDR3 length: 15 residues. Trimming shortened V by 1 base and J by 4 bases, and 11 bases separated the two germline ends.

J is TRBJ2-2 and V is TRBV4-1; 7 nucleotides agree with TRBD2. There are 15 residues in the CDR3. The germline CDR1 and CDR2 sequences are MGHRA and YSYEKL. V dropped 5 bases and J dropped 5; count of bases not matched to a gene: 8. In DNA form, the CDR3 reads TGCGCCAGCAGCTCACTGGGGCGGGGGACCGGGGAGCTGTTTTTT. This encodes CASSSLGRGTGELFF.

V and J are TRBV6-1 and TRBJ2-7; no firm D call. The V gene's germline CDR1 is MNHNS and CDR2 SASEGT. Trimming took 8 bases from V and 3 from J, leaving 5 bases between them. CDR3 size: 10 residues. The CDR3 DNA sequence: TGTGCCAGCCAGAACTACGAGCAGTACTTC. This gives the protein CASQNYEQYF.

The chain has TRBV6-6 and TRBJ1-4; 7 bases are a match to TRBD1. Germline values: CDR1 MNHNY, CDR2 SVGAGI (reference sequence). The CDR3 covers 14 residues. Losses at the gene ends were 6 bases for V and 4 bases for J; bases not matched to a gene: 5. The CDR3 bases are TGTGCCAGCAGCCGCGGGACAGTTAATGAAAAACTGTTTTTT. Translating gives CASSRGTVNEKLFF.

The V call is TRBV19, the J call TRBJ2-4, with 7 bases aligning to TRBD1. The J segment lost 6 bases and the V segment lost 4 bases, leaving 9 bases of the junction unmatched. This CDR3 is 15 amino acids long. Germline assignment: CDR1 LNHDA and CDR2 SQIVND (reference sequence). The CDR3 region has the DNA TGTGCCAGTAGTAGCTTGACAGGGACGGGAAACATTCAGTACTTC. As protein: CASSSLTGTGNIQYF. Together with reference TRBV19 and TRBJ2-4, the CDR3 gives the full variable domain: DGGITQSPKYLFRKEGQNVTLSCEQNLNHDAMYWYRQDPGQGLRLIYYSQIVNDFQKGDIAEGYSVSREKKESFPLTVTSAQKNPTAFYLCASSSLTGTGNIQYFGAGTRLSVL.

On this clone itself: One end of the junction does not line up with germline, which may come from a read error. The CDR3 protein is CSARLSGDF. CDR3 in DNA: TGCAGTGCTAGGCTTTCAGGGGACTTC. The chain links TRBV20-1 to TRBJ2-5; D is possibly TRBD1 (6 bases). The CDR3 runs to 9 residues. Germline assignment: CDR1 DFQATT and CDR2 SNEGSKA (reference sequence).

This chain connects TRBV9 to TRBJ2-1; TRBD1 matches at 7 bases. Looked up from germline, CDR1 is SGDLS and CDR2 is YYNGEE. The CDR3 covers 18 residues. V gave up 0 bases and J gave up 0 bases; unmatched junction bases: 9. For the CDR3, the DNA is TGTGCCAGCAGCGTAGTTTCCCCAGGGGGAACCTCCTACAATGAGCAGTTCTTC. It encodes CASSVVSPGGTSYNEQFF.

V and J are TRBV5-1 and TRBJ2-7, with 7 bases identical to TRBD2. The CDR3 length is 14 residues. Per the germline V gene, CDR1 is SGHRS and CDR2 is YFSETQ. J gave up 1 base and V 5 bases, and 6 bases lay outside the gene matches. In DNA form, the CDR3 reads TGCGCCAGCAGGGGGGGGACCCTGTCCTACGAGCAGTACTTC. It encodes CASRGGTLSYEQYF. The complete variable domain, with remaining parts taken from reference TRBV5-1 and TRBJ2-7, reads KAGVTQTPRYLIKTRGQQVTLSCSPISGHRSVSWYQQTPGQGLQFLFEYFSETQRNKGNFPGRFSGRQFSNSRSEMNVSTLELGDSALYLCASRGGTLSYEQYFGPGTRLTVT.

This clone was seen only a few times. CDR3 residues: CASSLRGGTFSNYGYTF. CDR3 DNA: TGTGCCAGCAGCTTGCGGGGGGGGACCTTCTCTAACTATGGCTACACCTTC. J is TRBJ1-2 and V is TRBV5-6, with a weak D call TRBD1 (5 bases). With 1 base removed from V and 0 bases from J, the gap between germline ends came to 16 bases. From germline, CDR1 is SGHDT and CDR2 YYEEEE. The CDR3 totals 17 residues.

The chain joins TRBV20-1 to TRBJ2-5; TRBD1 aligns across 7 bases. CDR1 DFQATT and CDR2 SNEGSKA come from the germline V gene (reference sequence). The CDR3 runs to 11 residues. The CDR3 DNA sequence: TGCAGCGGGACAGACCAAGAGACCCAGTACTTC. Translating it yields CSGTDQETQYF.

V and J are TRBV6-5 and TRBJ2-1; 7 nucleotides match TRBD2. The germline CDR1 and CDR2 sequences are MNHEY and SVGAGI. Trimming cost V 2 bases and J 7 bases; bases outside gene matches: 5. This CDR3 has 14 residues. CDR3 nucleotides: TGTGCCAGCAGTTACGGCGGGAGTATTAATGAGCAGTTCTTC. Amino acid sequence: CASSYGGSINEQFF.